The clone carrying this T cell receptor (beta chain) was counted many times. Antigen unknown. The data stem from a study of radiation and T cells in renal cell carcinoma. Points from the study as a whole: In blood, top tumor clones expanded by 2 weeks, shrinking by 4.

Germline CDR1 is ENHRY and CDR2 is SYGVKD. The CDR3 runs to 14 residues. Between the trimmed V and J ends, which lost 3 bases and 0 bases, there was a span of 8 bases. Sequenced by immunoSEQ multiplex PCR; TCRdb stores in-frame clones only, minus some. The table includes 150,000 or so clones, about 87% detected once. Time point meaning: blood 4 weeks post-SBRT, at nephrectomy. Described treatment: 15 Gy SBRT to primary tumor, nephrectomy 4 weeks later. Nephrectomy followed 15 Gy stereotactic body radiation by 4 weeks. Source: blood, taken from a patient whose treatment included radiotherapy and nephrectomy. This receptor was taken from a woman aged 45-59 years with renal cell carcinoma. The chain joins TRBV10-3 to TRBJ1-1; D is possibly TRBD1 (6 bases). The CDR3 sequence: CAISERDMNTEAFF. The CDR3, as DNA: TGTGCCATCAGTGAACGGGACATGAACACTGAAGCTTTCTTT.